The rows below give T cell receptor beta chains drawn from one sample of a study of cytomegalovirus exposure and HLA in healthy donors. This table comes from immunoSEQ multiplex PCR, and its TCRdb copy is limited to in-frame clones, with some not included. The sample holds around 110,000 clones, approximately 58% seen once. Sample: PBMCs. Receptors originate from a woman aged 25 to 39 in good health and CMV-seronegative. Both conserved end residues are part of each CDR3. A D gene is named only where the DNA matches it firmly. Not all rows give a size; the values are once, few, many and, for expanded clones, a class.

j_gene: TRBJ1-1
d_gene: TRBD1
len: 16
abundance: .
v_gene: TRBV27
CDR3aa: CASSLSLTGGATEAFF
CDR3nt: TGTGCCAGCAGTTTATCCCTCACAGGGGGCGCCACTGAAGCTTTCTTT

j_gene: TRBJ2-1
d_gene: .
len: 13
abundance: .
v_gene: TRBV5-6
CDR3aa: CASSLSVVYEQFF
CDR3nt: TGTGCCAGCAGCTTGTCGGTGGTCTATGAGCAGTTCTTC

j_gene: TRBJ1-6
d_gene: .
len: 14
abundance: once
v_gene: TRBV7-2
CDR3aa: CASSKTGSNSPLHF
CDR3nt: TGTGCCAGCAGTAAGACAGGAAGCAACTCACCCCTCCACTTT

j_gene: TRBJ2-7
d_gene: TRBD2
len: 18
abundance: once
v_gene: TRBV28
CDR3aa: CASKGWDLGGRAVDEQYF
CDR3nt: TGTGCCAGCAAGGGGTGGGATCTTGGCGGGAGGGCCGTCGACGAGCAGTACTTC

j_gene: TRBJ1-5
d_gene: TRBD1
len: 17
abundance: few
v_gene: TRBV2
CDR3aa: CASRKGTGGAGNQPQHF
CDR3nt: TGTGCCAGCAGGAAGGGGACAGGGGGCGCGGGCAATCAGCCCCAGCATTTT

j_gene: TRBJ2-2
d_gene: .
len: 15
abundance: .
v_gene: TRBV7-9
CDR3aa: CASSLVAGSTGELFF
CDR3nt: TGTGCCAGCAGCTTAGTTGCAGGCTCCACCGGGGAGCTGTTTTTT

j_gene: TRBJ2-5
d_gene: TRBD2
len: 15
abundance: .
v_gene: TRBV11-2
CDR3aa: CASRETSGSIETQYF
CDR3nt: TGTGCCAGCAGGGAGACTAGCGGGAGTATCGAGACCCAGTACTTC

j_gene: TRBJ1-4
d_gene: TRBD1
len: 16
abundance: .
v_gene: TRBV11-2
CDR3aa: CASSLVGTGANEKLFF
CDR3nt: TGTGCCAGCAGCTTAGTAGGGACAGGGGCTAATGAAAAACTGTTTTTT

j_gene: TRBJ2-5
d_gene: TRBD2
len: 12
abundance: .
v_gene: TRBV2
CDR3aa: CASRREGETQYF
CDR3nt: TGTGCCAGCAGGAGGGAGGGTGAGACCCAGTACTTC

j_gene: TRBJ2-2
d_gene: TRBD1
len: 15
abundance: .
v_gene: TRBV5-8
CDR3aa: CASSFKHRGTGELFF
CDR3nt: TGTGCCAGCAGCTTTAAGCACAGGGGAACCGGGGAGCTGTTTTTT

j_gene: TRBJ1-6
d_gene: .
len: 15
abundance: .
v_gene: TRBV27
CDR3aa: CASSFERGGNSPLHF
CDR3nt: TGTGCCAGCAGTTTCGAACGGGGGGGGAATTCACCCCTCCACTTT

j_gene: TRBJ2-7
d_gene: .
len: 13
abundance: .
v_gene: TRBV7-3
CDR3aa: CASSPTQAGEQYF
CDR3nt: TGTGCCAGCAGCCCGACGCAGGCGGGGGAGCAGTACTTC

j_gene: TRBJ2-1
d_gene: .
len: 15
abundance: once
v_gene: TRBV2
CDR3aa: CASSGQGLSVNEQFF
CDR3nt: TGTGCCAGCAGTGGTCAGGGGCTGTCCGTCAATGAGCAGTTCTTC

j_gene: TRBJ2-1
d_gene: TRBD2
len: 16
abundance: few
v_gene: TRBV29-1
CDR3aa: CSVAAWGGLAYDEQFF
CDR3nt: TGCAGCGTTGCCGCTTGGGGCGGACTAGCGTACGATGAGCAGTTCTTC

j_gene: TRBJ2-7
d_gene: TRBD1
len: 15
abundance: once
v_gene: TRBV6-6
CDR3aa: CASSYYGTGGYEQYF
CDR3nt: TGTGCCAGCAGTTATTACGGGACAGGGGGCTACGAGCAGTACTTC

j_gene: TRBJ1-1
d_gene: .
len: 15
abundance: .
v_gene: TRBV2
CDR3aa: CASSEEGQKGTEAFF
CDR3nt: TGTGCCAGCAGTGAAGAGGGACAAAAGGGCACTGAAGCTTTCTTT

j_gene: TRBJ1-5
d_gene: .
len: 14
abundance: .
v_gene: TRBV6-1
CDR3aa: CASSGGGGNQPQHF
CDR3nt: TGTGCCAGCAGTGGGGGGGGCGGCAATCAGCCCCAGCATTTT

j_gene: TRBJ1-1
d_gene: .
len: 11
abundance: .
v_gene: TRBV30
CDR3aa: CAWDRYTEAFF
CDR3nt: TGTGCCTGGGACAGATACACTGAAGCTTTCTTT

j_gene: TRBJ1-4
d_gene: TRBD1
len: 14
abundance: .
v_gene: TRBV28
CDR3aa: CASSEQGQDEKLFF
CDR3nt: TGTGCCAGCAGTGAACAGGGGCAGGATGAAAAACTGTTTTTT

j_gene: TRBJ1-2
d_gene: .
len: 11
abundance: .
v_gene: TRBV29-1
CDR3aa: CSVAAGDGYTF
CDR3nt: TGCAGCGTAGCCGCGGGGGATGGCTACACCTTC

j_gene: TRBJ2-7
d_gene: TRBD2
len: 13
abundance: .
v_gene: TRBV30
CDR3aa: CAWRLAGVFEQYF
CDR3nt: TGTGCCTGGCGTCTAGCGGGAGTGTTCGAGCAGTACTTC

j_gene: TRBJ2-5
d_gene: .
len: 12
abundance: few
v_gene: TRBV7-9
CDR3aa: CASSLGERAQYF
CDR3nt: TGTGCCAGCAGCTTAGGGGAGCGGGCACAGTACTTC

j_gene: TRBJ2-7
d_gene: .
len: 16
abundance: .
v_gene: TRBV7-9
CDR3aa: CASSSPTRTSSYEQYF
CDR3nt: TGTGCCAGCAGCTCACCGACTAGAACTAGCTCCTACGAGCAGTACTTC

j_gene: TRBJ2-1
d_gene: TRBD2
len: 15
abundance: .
v_gene: TRBV4-1
CDR3aa: CASSQATSGAVKQFF
CDR3nt: TGCGCCAGCAGCCAAGCTACTAGCGGGGCTGTTAAGCAGTTCTTC

j_gene: TRBJ1-6
d_gene: .
len: 15
abundance: .
v_gene: TRBV6-6
CDR3aa: CASRPDGENNSPLHF
CDR3nt: TGTGCCAGCAGGCCCGACGGGGAAAATAATTCACCCCTCCACTTT

j_gene: TRBJ1-1
d_gene: TRBD1
len: 15
abundance: .
v_gene: TRBV5-1
CDR3aa: CASIQKDRGKTEAFF
CDR3nt: TGCGCCAGCATACAAAAGGACAGGGGAAAGACTGAAGCTTTCTTT

j_gene: TRBJ2-1
d_gene: TRBD2
len: 15
abundance: once
v_gene: TRBV7-2
CDR3aa: CASSLVRGSRYEQFF
CDR3nt: TGTGCCAGCAGCTTAGTTCGCGGGAGTAGATATGAGCAGTTCTTC

j_gene: TRBJ2-7
d_gene: TRBD1
len: 14
abundance: once
v_gene: TRBV6-1
CDR3aa: CASRDSGQGYEQYF
CDR3nt: TGTGCCAGCAGAGACTCGGGACAGGGGTACGAGCAGTACTTC

j_gene: TRBJ1-1
d_gene: .
len: 13
abundance: few
v_gene: TRBV28
CDR3aa: CASYPTENTEAFF
CDR3nt: TGTGCCAGTTATCCAACTGAGAACACTGAAGCTTTCTTT